The entry below gives a single T cell receptor beta chain sequence along with its context. What antigen it recognizes has not been identified. This entry belongs to a study of monozygotic twins with inflammatory bowel disease (dated by TCRdb to about 2019). In the study overall: The full study comprised around 28 monozygotic twin pairs: nine German pairs (four IBD-concordant, five IBD-discordant) and 19 IBD-discordant Danish pairs. Each individual had, on average, about 151 000 unique TCRalpha sequences and 181 000 unique TCRbeta sequences available for analysis. The search for disease-associated traits relied mainly on comparing IBD patients with their genetically identical healthy co-twins within discordant pairs.

The receptor library was made with 5' RACE. Preparation of each TCR library used roughly 3,300 ng of total RNA. For each sample, cDNA synthesis was carried out in eight separate reactions using SMARTScribe reverse transcriptase. During cDNA synthesis, template switching was used to introduce unique molecular identifiers that contained a 6-nucleotide sample barcode. Two nested PCRs of roughly 16 and 10 cycles amplified the TCRalpha and TCRbeta cDNA, and bead purification followed each PCR. Before amplification, the cDNA was treated with uracil DNA-glycosylase and purified using the QIAquick PCR purification kit. In the second PCR, Illumina TruSeq-compatible adapters and sample-specific barcodes were added. Library quality and concentration were assessed using TapeStation and Qubit, and 4.5 to 6.5 ng of each library was pooled. Sequencing of pooled libraries was carried out on an Illumina HiSeq2500 single-index Rapid Run using 2 x 100 bp reads and custom sequencing primers. The original methods were these. MiGEC version 1.2.6 was used for UMI-based consensus assembly to correct PCR and sequencing errors. MiXCR version 2.1.1 was used for V(D)J alignment, clonotype assembly and CDR3 extraction. To normalise gene usage, clonotype sharing and MAIT/NKT TCR abundance, the analysis used the top 1000, 10 000 and 20 000 clonotypes per sample. After downsampling to 27 000 UMIs, diversity was calculated as the inverse Simpson index using the vegan R package. Paired Mann-Whitney U tests were applied to discordant twin pairs, and Benjamini-Hochberg correction was used for multiple testing. The reads were reprocessed in TCRdb, with one entry per CDR3 protein sequence and no accompanying DNA. For this entry, the V and J calls and clone size follow TCRdb and not the study's own pipeline. The sample table on file contains approximately 400,000 distinct CDR3 sequences. The top ten hold 2% to 3% of the sample.

From each donor, a roughly 2.7 ml peripheral blood sample was collected into PAXgene tubes and kept at -80 degrees C. Without T cell sorting, total RNA was isolated from whole blood using the PAXgene blood miRNA kit on an automated QIAcube. Peripheral blood from monozygotic twin pairs, either concordant or discordant for inflammatory bowel disease, underwent deep TCRalpha and TCRbeta repertoire profiling that used unique molecular barcoding. Smoking habits were recorded for all twin pairs, with individuals classified as current, former or never smokers. What the work shows at the level of the full study, not this receptor alone: Concordant and discordant twins showed no difference in repertoire similarity, possibly because of limited statistical power. Fewer clonotypes were shared with other individuals by IBD patients than by healthy twins, most markedly in patients showing signs of disease activity. No single strong signal or clonotype linked to IBD turned up in the results, so the idea that one exists was not supported. Distinction between different T cell subtypes could not be achieved in the analysis. Because patients received different immunosuppressive treatments, the repertoires may have picked up extra background noise and variability between individuals. TCRbeta repertoire diversity, by inverse Simpson index, was decreased in IBD patients compared with their healthy co-twins.

Including cysteine and phenylalanine, the CDR3 has 15 amino acids. The DNA is not on file. The germline V gene yields SGDLS for CDR1 and YYNGEE for CDR2. This chain joins TRBV9 to TRBJ2-4; the D call from TCRdb, TRBD2, cannot be confirmed without DNA. The receptor was derived from a human donor with ulcerative colitis or Crohn's disease, or a healthy co-twin of an affected twin (not recorded which). The specimen was blood. The CDR3 protein: CASSGGAGWENIQYF.